These T cell receptor beta chains were read from a single sample in a study of shared clonotypes between healthy human individuals. Produced via immunoSEQ multiplex PCR; TCRdb's table is partial and in-frame only. The sample lists over a million clones, around 78% occurring once. Sequencing used memory CD4+ T cells from PBMCs. Receptor source: a man younger than 35 in good health. Some clones in this sample may be carry-over from other donors' samples. Both conserved end residues are part of each CDR3. D genes are given only for firm matches. Only some rows state a clone size, as once, few, many or a class for expanded clones.

d_call | clone_size | j_call | v_call | cdr3_aa | cdr3_nt
NA | NA | TRBJ2-7 | TRBV5-1 | CASSLAGIRIYEQYF | TGCGCCAGCAGCTTGGCCGGGATCCGGATCTACGAGCAGTACTTC
NA | once | TRBJ2-7 | TRBV6-6 | CASSYSGPSLSYEQYF | TGTGCCAGCAGTTACTCAGGCCCTTCCCTCTCCTACGAGCAGTACTTC
TRBD1 | NA | TRBJ1-4 | TRBV28 | CASTPSGTGDEKLFF | TGTGCCAGCACCCCTTCCGGGACAGGGGATGAAAAACTGTTTTTT
TRBD2 | NA | TRBJ2-5 | TRBV29-1 | CSAKKGGEETQYF | TGCAGCGCCAAAAAGGGAGGGGAAGAGACCCAGTACTTC
NA | NA | TRBJ2-5 | TRBV10-2 | CASSESGGGTYQETQYF | TGCGCCAGCAGTGAGTCCGGTGGGGGGACCTACCAAGAGACCCAGTACTTC
TRBD2 | once | TRBJ2-7 | TRBV5-1 | CASSLNRGTSGYSYEQYF | TGCGCCAGCAGCTTAAACAGGGGGACTAGCGGGTACTCCTACGAGCAGTACTTC
TRBD2 | few | TRBJ2-7 | TRBV28 | CASSILSAGTRSYEQYF | TGTGCCAGCAGTATACTATCCGCCGGGACTAGATCCTACGAGCAGTACTTC
TRBD2 | many | TRBJ2-7 | TRBV30 | CAWSVQKGTSGWVSYEQYF | TGTGCCTGGAGTGTACAGAAAGGGACTAGCGGATGGGTCTCCTACGAGCAGTACTTC
TRBD1 | NA | TRBJ2-7 | TRBV7-3 | CASSQEYGDSDSYEQYF | TGTGCCAGCAGCCAGGAGTACGGGGACAGTGACTCCTACGAGCAGTACTTC
NA | once | TRBJ2-7 | TRBV6-5 | CASSYDQAYEQYF | TGTGCCAGCAGTTATGACCAAGCCTACGAGCAGTACTTC
NA | NA | TRBJ2-2 | TRBV5-1 | CASNLFASEAGELFF | TGCGCCAGCAACTTGTTCGCGTCAGAGGCCGGGGAGCTGTTTTTT
TRBD2 | NA | TRBJ2-3 | TRBV4-3 | CASSQLAGVTDTQYF | TGCGCCAGCAGCCAACTAGCGGGGGTCACAGATACGCAGTATTTT
NA | NA | TRBJ2-3 | TRBV5-4 | CASSPKAASTDTQYF | TGTGCCAGCAGCCCCAAAGCCGCTAGCACAGATACGCAGTATTTT
TRBD1 | NA | TRBJ2-1 | TRBV28 | CASIDRAASSYNEQFF | TGTGCCAGCATCGACAGGGCTGCAAGCTCCTACAATGAGCAGTTCTTC
NA | NA | TRBJ1-5 | TRBV19 | CASNLRTGRGNNQPQHF | TGTGCCAGTAACTTACGAACGGGTCGGGGGAACAATCAGCCCCAGCATTTT
NA | NA | TRBJ1-2 | TRBV18 | CASSLNLAVGYTF | TGTGCCAGCTCACTTAACCTAGCAGTGGGCTACACCTTC
NA | NA | TRBJ1-5 | TRBV27 | CASSSLGRLSNQPQHF | TGTGCCAGCAGTTCTTTGGGACGCCTTAGCAATCAGCCCCAGCATTTT
NA | NA | TRBJ2-1 | TRBV18 | CASSPSIDSWDEQFF | TGTGCCAGCTCACCGTCAATAGATTCCTGGGATGAGCAGTTCTTC
TRBD2 | NA | TRBJ2-7 | TRBV9 | CASSRRASGDYSYEQYF | TGTGCCAGCAGCCGGAGGGCTAGCGGAGACTACTCCTACGAGCAGTACTTC
NA | NA | TRBJ1-3 | TRBV5-1 | CASSFGSGAGGNTIYF | TGCGCCAGCAGCTTTGGGTCGGGGGCTGGCGGAAACACCATATATTTT
TRBD1 | NA | TRBJ2-7 | TRBV6-6 | CASSYGDRAYEQYF | TGTGCCAGCAGTTACGGGGACAGGGCTTACGAGCAGTACTTC
NA | NA | TRBJ2-7 | TRBV6-1 | CASSQQGFWNEQYF | TGTGCCAGCAGCCAACAGGGATTCTGGAACGAGCAGTACTTC
NA | once | TRBJ2-7 | TRBV18 | CASSRPGLPYEQYF | TGTGCCAGCTCACGACCGGGACTTCCCTACGAGCAGTACTTC
TRBD1 | NA | TRBJ2-1 | TRBV2 | CASSEDRGEQFF | TGTGCCAGCAGTGAAGACAGGGGAGAGCAGTTCTTC
TRBD1 | NA | TRBJ1-1 | TRBV6-1 | CASSQTGLSTEAFF | TGTGCCAGCAGTCAGACAGGGTTGAGCACTGAAGCTTTCTTT
NA | NA | TRBJ1-5 | TRBV27 | CASSSSWDIIGGNQPQHF | TGTGCCAGCAGTTCATCTTGGGACATCATCGGAGGTAATCAGCCCCAGCATTTT
TRBD1 | NA | TRBJ2-2 | TRBV19 | CASSIRQGANTGELFF | TGTGCCAGTAGTATTCGGCAGGGGGCCAACACCGGGGAGCTGTTTTTT
NA | NA | TRBJ1-1 | TRBV6-1 | CASSEGFGGTEAFF | TGTGCCAGCAGTGAAGGTTTCGGGGGGACTGAAGCTTTCTTT
TRBD1 | NA | TRBJ1-2 | TRBV5-1 | CASSAGQTNYGYTF | TGCGCCAGCAGCGCGGGACAGACTAACTATGGCTACACCTTC
NA | NA | TRBJ2-2 | TRBV2 | CASSERGRLTGELFF | TGTGCCAGCAGTGAGAGGGGGAGACTCACCGGGGAGCTGTTTTTT
TRBD1 | NA | TRBJ2-1 | TRBV18 | CASSPMTGYQGEQFF | TGTGCCAGCTCCCCAATGACAGGGTACCAGGGTGAGCAGTTCTTC
NA | NA | TRBJ2-1 | TRBV7-9 | CASSFFRRASDEQFF | TGTGCCAGCAGCTTCTTTAGAAGGGCCTCGGATGAGCAGTTCTTC
NA | NA | TRBJ2-2 | TRBV7-9 | CASSSVPGSGELFF | TGTGCCAGCAGCTCAGTTCCCGGCTCCGGGGAGCTGTTTTTT
TRBD1 | few | TRBJ2-5 | TRBV28 | CASNPGQDRQETQYF | TGTGCCAGCAACCCCGGACAGGACCGTCAAGAGACCCAGTACTTC
TRBD2 | NA | TRBJ2-5 | TRBV5-6 | CASSAWGLARQETQYF | TGTGCCAGCAGCGCCTGGGGACTAGCGAGACAAGAGACCCAGTACTTC
NA | once | TRBJ1-3 | TRBV28 | CASTDAVLVTIYF | TGTGCCAGCACGGACGCCGTGCTTGTCACCATATATTTT
NA | NA | TRBJ2-7 | TRBV21-1 | CASSIWRGQGINEQYF | TGTGCCAGCAGCATTTGGAGGGGACAGGGCATCAACGAGCAGTACTTC
NA | NA | TRBJ1-2 | TRBV4-2 | CASSQAETANYGYTF | TGTGCCAGCAGCCAAGCAGAGACAGCTAACTATGGCTACACCTTC
TRBD2 | once | TRBJ2-3 | TRBV7-9 | CASSRLAGGLGTDTQYF | TGTGCCAGCAGCCGACTAGCGGGAGGGCTAGGGACAGATACGCAGTATTTT
TRBD2 | NA | TRBJ2-7 | TRBV6-1 | CASRLAGGPWYEQYF | TGTGCCAGCAGACTAGCGGGAGGGCCCTGGTACGAGCAGTACTTC
NA | once | TRBJ1-1 | TRBV5-8 | CASTRGGNVNTEAFF | TGTGCCAGCACCCGCGGGGGGAACGTGAACACTGAAGCTTTCTTT
NA | NA | TRBJ2-5 | TRBV5-1 | CASTLNAGQETQYF | TGCGCCAGCACCCTTAATGCCGGCCAAGAGACCCAGTACTTC
NA | NA | TRBJ2-4 | TRBV28 | CASSFLGKNIQYF | TGTGCCAGCAGTTTTTTGGGAAAAAACATTCAGTACTTC
NA | NA | TRBJ1-1 | TRBV7-8 | CASSLALGGRGTEAFF | TGTGCCAGCAGCTTAGCGCTCGGGGGTCGGGGGACTGAAGCTTTCTTT
NA | NA | TRBJ1-2 | TRBV28 | CASSLSGHDGYTF | TGTGCCAGCAGTTTATCCGGTCATGATGGCTACACCTTC
TRBD2 | NA | TRBJ2-3 | TRBV28 | CASSLTAGGWTDTQYF | TGTGCCAGCAGTTTAACGGCGGGAGGGTGGACAGATACGCAGTATTTT
NA | NA | TRBJ1-1 | TRBV4-2 | CASSLVIGRDTEAFF | TGTGCCAGCAGCTTGGTTATCGGCAGGGACACTGAAGCTTTCTTT
TRBD2 | few | TRBJ2-3 | TRBV29-1 | CSVEVLAGGKDTQYF | TGCAGCGTTGAAGTTCTAGCGGGAGGGAAAGATACGCAGTATTTT
NA | few | TRBJ1-1 | TRBV29-1 | CSVVLAEAFF | TGCAGCGTTGTTTTGGCTGAAGCTTTCTTT
NA | NA | TRBJ1-1 | TRBV11-1 | CASSHNREKAFF | TGTGCCAGCAGCCACAACAGGGAGAAGGCTTTCTTT
NA | NA | TRBJ2-7 | TRBV28 | CASSTPGLNYEQYF | TGTGCCAGCAGTACGCCGGGACTCAACTACGAGCAGTACTTC
NA | few | TRBJ1-5 | TRBV28 | CASSLLMGRGDQPQHF | TGTGCCAGCAGCCTACTTATGGGGAGGGGGGATCAGCCCCAGCATTTT
TRBD1 | NA | TRBJ2-5 | TRBV9 | CASSVTGTGGVETQYF | TGTGCCAGCAGCGTAACCGGGACAGGGGGTGTAGAGACCCAGTACTTC
NA | once | TRBJ2-5 | TRBV21-1 | CASSKALSGRARETQYF | TGTGCCAGCAGCAAAGCGCTTTCCGGGAGGGCCCGAGAGACCCAGTACTTC
NA | NA | TRBJ2-7 | TRBV5-1 | CASSFRTVGEQYF | TGCGCCAGCAGCTTTCGGACAGTCGGCGAGCAGTACTTC